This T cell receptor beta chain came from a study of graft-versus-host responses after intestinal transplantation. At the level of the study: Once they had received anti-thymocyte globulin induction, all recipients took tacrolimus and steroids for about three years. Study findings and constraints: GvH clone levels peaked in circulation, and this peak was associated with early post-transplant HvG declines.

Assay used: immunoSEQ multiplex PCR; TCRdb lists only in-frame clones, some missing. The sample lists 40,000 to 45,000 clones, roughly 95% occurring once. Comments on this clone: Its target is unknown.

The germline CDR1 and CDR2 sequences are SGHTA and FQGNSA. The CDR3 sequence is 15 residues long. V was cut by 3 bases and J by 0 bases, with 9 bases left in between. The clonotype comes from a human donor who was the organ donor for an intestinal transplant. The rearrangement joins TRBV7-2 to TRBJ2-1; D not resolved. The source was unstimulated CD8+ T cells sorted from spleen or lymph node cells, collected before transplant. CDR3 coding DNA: TGTGCCAGCAGCTTGGACCAGAGCTCCTACAATGAGCAGTTCTTC. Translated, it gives CASSLDQSSYNEQFF.